The 27 T cell receptor beta chains presented below share a single source sample, sequenced in a study of T-cell reconstitution after alpha-beta-depleted transplantation in children (dated by TCRdb to the mid-2010s). Library preparation was by PCR. Instrument used: Illumina HiSeq 2500. To normalize quantification of the TCRbeta repertoire, the TCR libraries were built with molecular barcoding that relied on unique molecular identifiers. TCRdb's own reprocessing of the public reads used fastp at Q25 and MiXCR and kept productive beta chains. CDR3 protein duplicates are merged, each entry listing the most common genes and DNA. Here the sample has about 500,000 distinct CDR3 sequences; over 25% occur a single time. Approximately 2.3% of the sample is held by the ten biggest clonotypes. The source material was PBMCs from the stem cell graft donor, sampled from the stem cell graft. Receptors originate from a human donor who donated a stem cell graft to a child with aplastic anemia.

This clonotype was recorded a few times. This chain links TRBV11-2 with TRBJ1-2, with D possibly matching TRBD1 (5 bases). There are 15 residues in the CDR3. From germline, CDR1 is SGHAT and CDR2 FQNNGV. Trimming removed 4 bases from V and 4 bases from J, with 16 bases in between. The CDR3 DNA sequence: TGTGCCAGCAGCTCGGACCGACAGTTTTCCTATGGCTACACCTTC. It is translated as CASSSDRQFSYGYTF.

The rearrangement joins TRBV12-3 or TRBV12-4 to TRBJ2-2, with 13 bases fitting TRBD2. V was clipped by 6 bases and J by 5 bases; unmatched bases: 3. CDR3 size: 15 residues. This chain's CDR3 is CASRPGLAGTGELFF. The CDR3 DNA follows: TGTGCCAGCAGGCCGGGACTAGCGGGAACCGGGGAGCTGTTTTTT.

This CDR3 is CSAIMPGLAVYNEQFF. DNA for the CDR3: TGCAGTGCCATCATGCCGGGACTAGCAGTCTACAATGAGCAGTTCTTC. The V call is TRBV20-1, the J call TRBJ2-1, with 9 positions matching TRBD2. Germline CDR1 reads DFQATT; CDR2 reads SNEGSKA (reference sequence). There are 16 residues in the CDR3. Unmatched junction bases numbered 12, after V lost 6 bases and J lost 3 bases.

The chain employs TRBV6-1 and TRBJ2-2; 7 bases are a match to TRBD1. CDR3 length equals 15 residues. V shed 8 bases and J 0 bases; nucleotides not matched to a gene: 6. Germline V gene lookup returns CDR1 MNHNS and CDR2 SASEGT. The CDR3 bases are TGTGCCAGCCTATCCGGGACAGCGAACACCGGGGAGCTGTTTTTT. Protein product: CASLSGTANTGELFF.

The chain links TRBV27 to TRBJ1-1, with a possible D match to TRBD1 (6 bases). CDR1 and CDR2 from the germline V gene are MNHEY and SMNVEV (reference sequence). V shed 8 bases and J shed 5 bases, with 18 bases lying between them. The CDR3 has 14 residues. CDR3 nucleotide sequence: TGTGCCAGCGGAGGGGGTGGGGCTGAGACTGAAGCTTTCTTT. Encoded protein: CASGGGGAETEAFF.

This chain links TRBV4-1 with TRBJ2-1, with D possibly being TRBD2 (6 bases). Germline V gene data show CDR1 as MGHRA and CDR2 as YSYEKL. The CDR3 covers 14 residues. The ends were cut back, 0 bases at V and 9 bases at J, with 12 bases in the middle. CDR3 coding DNA: TGCGCCAGCAGCCAAGAGGAGGGGACGCGTGAGCAGTTCTTC. Translating gives CASSQEEGTREQFF.

This chain connects TRBV20-1 to TRBJ2-3; the D gene is possibly TRBD2 (6 bases). The CDR3 spans 14 residues. Germline loops: CDR1 DFQATT, CDR2 SNEGSKA (reference sequence). V was clipped by 6 bases and J by 5 bases, with 18 bases between them. The CDR3 is CSAQSGGILDTQYF. CDR3 DNA sequence: TGCAGTGCCCAGAGCGGCGGGATCTTAGATACGCAGTATTTT.

CDR3 residues: CSARDTQGGLAGGGEQYF. The CDR3 DNA is TGCAGTGCTAGAGATACCCAAGGGGGACTAGCGGGAGGCGGGGAGCAGTACTTC. V gene TRBV20-1 combines with J gene TRBJ2-7; 15 bases are shared with TRBD2. The CDR3 spans 18 residues. Unmatched junction bases numbered 13, after V lost 0 bases and J lost 7 bases. The germline gives CDR1 DFQATT, CDR2 SNEGSKA (reference sequence).

The chain recombines TRBV19 with TRBJ1-1; D unresolved. This CDR3 region has 12 residues. The germline CDR1 and CDR2 sequences are LNHDA and SQIVND (reference sequence). Trimming took off 3 bases at V and 6 bases at J, with 8 bases between the two ends. CDR3 bases: TGTGCCAGTAGTATGGTGAGGGCTGAAGCTTTCTTT. Its translation is CASSMVRAEAFF.

The chain uses TRBV20-1 and TRBJ1-2; D uncertain. There are 13 residues in the CDR3. CDR1 and CDR2 (germline): DFQATT, SNEGSKA (reference sequence). The V gene lost 2 bases and the J gene lost 4 bases, with 11 bases spanning the gap. Here the CDR3 reads CSARPGGSYGYTF. In DNA form, the CDR3 reads TGCAGTGCTAGACCCGGAGGTAGCTATGGCTACACCTTC.

The chain couples TRBV12-3 or TRBV12-4 to TRBJ2-1; no clear D gene. CDR3 length: 19 amino acids. V shed 4 bases and J shed 0 bases, with 22 bases lying between them. The CDR3 nucleotides read TGTGCCAGCAGTTCCCTGGGTGGCCGAGCGTCGAGCTCCTACAATGAGCAGTTCTTC. It specifies CASSSLGGRASSSYNEQFF.

This chain links TRBV9 with TRBJ1-3; 7 bases line up with TRBD1. Losses at the gene ends were 4 bases for V and 0 bases for J; bases not matched to a gene: 13. Germline lookup yields CDR1 SGDLS and CDR2 YYNGEE. This CDR3 spans 18 amino acids. The CDR3 DNA reads as TGTGCCAGCAGCCCACGGAGAGCAGGGGGAACCTCTGGAAACACCATATATTTT. This codes for CASSPRRAGGTSGNTIYF.

This clonotype was seen a handful of times. This sequence joins TRBV20-1 and TRBJ2-4; 10 bases match TRBD2. Germline V gene data show CDR1 as DFQATT and CDR2 as SNEGSKA (reference sequence). This CDR3 contains 15 residues. V shed 5 bases, J shed 4 bases, and the junction held 8 bases outside the gene matches. The CDR3 bases are TGCAGTGCTCGCTCCGGGACTAGCGCTAAAAACATTCAGTACTTC. The encoded protein is CSARSGTSAKNIQYF.

The rearrangement uses TRBV3-1 and TRBJ2-1, with D perhaps matching TRBD2 (6 bases). The CDR3 consists of 15 residues. CDR1 LGHDT and CDR2 YNNKEL come from the germline V gene (reference sequence). Between the trimmed V and J ends, which lost 1 base and 3 bases, there was a span of 10 bases. CDR3 loop: CASSQVAGIYNEQFF. The CDR3 bases are TGTGCCAGCAGCCAAGTGGCGGGAATCTACAATGAGCAGTTCTTC.

This clonotype occurred a few times. The chain couples TRBV4-3 to TRBJ1-3, with D unresolved. CDR1 and CDR2 (germline): LGHNA, YSLEER. This CDR3 has 13 residues. V was clipped by 3 bases and J by 16 bases, with 19 bases between them. The CDR3 loop is CASSQGWLRNLYF. The CDR3 DNA sequence: TGCGCCAGCAGCCAGGGGTGGTTGAGGAATCTCTATTTT.

V usage is TRBV5-1 and J usage is TRBJ2-7; a weak D match, TRBD1 (7 bases). V was clipped by 4 bases and J by 2 bases, with 13 bases between them. The CDR3 runs 14 residues. The germline V gene encodes CDR1 SGHRS and CDR2 YFSETQ. CDR3 protein: CASSGGTDPYEQYF. The CDR3, as DNA: TGCGCCAGCAGCGGCGGGACAGACCCCTACGAGCAGTACTTC.

This sequence joins TRBV5-1 and TRBJ2-7; a weak D match, TRBD2 (5 bases). This CDR3 has 16 residues. The germline gives CDR1 SGHRS, CDR2 YFSETQ. Trimming removed 2 bases at V and 1 base at J, with 16 bases between. CDR3 coding DNA: TGCGCCAGCAGCTTTGGGAGCCCCGTCCCATCCTACGAGCAGTACTTC. It codes for CASSFGSPVPSYEQYF.

The V gene is TRBV4-3, the J gene TRBJ2-3; 7 nucleotides align to TRBD2. Germline V gives CDR1 LGHNA, CDR2 YSLEER. Trimming cost V 4 bases and J 2 bases; bases outside gene matches: 9. This CDR3 comprises 16 residues. CDR3 protein: CASSPVNRGDTDTQYF. The CDR3, as DNA: TGCGCCAGCAGCCCCGTGAACCGGGGGGACACAGATACGCAGTATTTT.

The chain uses TRBV6-2 or TRBV6-3 and TRBJ1-1; D unresolved. The CDR3 has 16 amino acids. CDR1 and CDR2 (germline): MNHEY, SVGEGT. The V end was cut by 2 bases, the J end by 0 bases, with 13 bases between. The chain's CDR3 is CASSYLPRALNTEAFF. The CDR3 nucleotides are TGTGCCAGCAGTTACCTGCCGCGGGCCTTGAACACTGAAGCTTTCTTT.

CDR3 protein: CASGHLGVNEQFF. CDR3 nucleotide sequence: TGTGCCTCCGGACACTTGGGGGTTAATGAGCAGTTCTTC. The chain employs TRBV19 and TRBJ2-1, with D perhaps given as TRBD1 or TRBD2 (5 bases each). Germline loops: CDR1 LNHDA, CDR2 SQIVND (reference sequence). V lost 11 bases to trimming and J lost 7 bases, with 18 bases between them. The CDR3 runs to 13 residues. Complete variable domain (other parts from reference TRBV19 and TRBJ2-1): DGGITQSPKYLFRKEGQNVTLSCEQNLNHDAMYWYRQDPGQGLRLIYYSQIVNDFQKGDIAEGYSVSREKKESFPLTVTSAQKNPTAFYLCASGHLGVNEQFFGPGTRLTVL.

The chain links TRBV7-2 to TRBJ2-5, with 9 positions matching TRBD1. The CDR3 consists of 16 residues. Germline CDR1 reads SGHTA; CDR2 reads FQGNSA. V shed 0 bases, J shed 5 bases, and the junction held 7 bases outside the gene matches. CDR3 sequence reads: CASSLALGTGRETQYF. The CDR3 region has the DNA TGTGCCAGCAGCTTAGCCCTCGGGACAGGGAGGGAGACCCAGTACTTC.

This clonotype was seen more than once but under ten times. The V and J genes are TRBV27 and TRBJ1-5, with a tentative D call TRBD1 (6 bases). The CDR3 runs to 16 residues. Germline V gene sequence: CDR1 MNHEY, CDR2 SMNVEV (reference sequence). Trimming took 5 bases from V and 1 from J, leaving 15 bases between them. In DNA form, the CDR3 reads TGTGCCAGCAGTATACAATCTACAGGGAGCAATCAGCCCCAGCATTTT. Translating gives CASSIQSTGSNQPQHF.

This clonotype has a handful of counts. The V and J genes are TRBV28 and TRBJ2-5, with D unclear. CDR1 MDHEN and CDR2 SYDVKM come from the germline V gene. The CDR3 is 13 amino acids. V was trimmed by 2 bases and J by 5 bases, leaving 9 bases between them. CDR3: CASSLNSKETQYF. As DNA, the CDR3 is TGTGCCAGCAGTTTAAACTCAAAGGAGACCCAGTACTTC. The entire variable domain, with the rest obtained from reference TRBV28 and TRBJ2-5, is as follows: DVKVTQSSRYLVKRTGEKVFLECVQDMDHENMFWYRQDPGLGLRLIYFSYDVKMKEKGDIPEGYSVSREKKERFSLILESASTNQTSMYLCASSLNSKETQYFGPGTRLLVL.

This clonotype has a handful of counts. This rearrangement joins TRBV20-1 to TRBJ2-4, with TRBD2 matching 10 bases. This CDR3 region has 13 residues. Germline lookup yields CDR1 DFQATT and CDR2 SNEGSKA (reference sequence). Trimming took 4 bases from V and 8 from J; bases not matched to a gene: 5. The CDR3 DNA follows: TGCAGTGCTACTACTAGCGGGGAGGACATTCAGTACTTC. Translated, it gives CSATTSGEDIQYF.

The chain is built from TRBV19 and TRBJ2-1, with 11 bases fitting TRBD2. The V segment lost 3 bases and the J segment 7 bases; nucleotides outside the gene matches: 8. Germline V gene data show CDR1 as LNHDA and CDR2 as SQIVND (reference sequence). The CDR3 has 16 residues. The CDR3 DNA is TGTGCCAGTAGTATGCCGGGACTAGCGGAAGGAAATGAGCAGTTCTTC. It is translated as CASSMPGLAEGNEQFF.

The rearrangement links TRBV29-1 to TRBJ1-2, with TRBD1 matching over 10 bases. The V gene's germline CDR1 is SQVTM and CDR2 ANQGSEA. There are 13 residues in the CDR3. J was trimmed by 2 bases and V by 5 bases; bases with no gene match: 2. The CDR3 bases are TGCAGCGTTCCGGGACAGGGGAACTATGGCTACACCTTC. It is translated as CSVPGQGNYGYTF.

This clonotype was seen more than once but under ten times. The J gene is TRBJ2-5, the V gene TRBV7-9; TRBD2 might be the D (5 bases). V lost 6 bases and J 5 bases, leaving 10 bases between the germline ends. Germline CDR1 and CDR2: SEHNR and FQNEAQ (reference sequence). The CDR3 has 12 amino acids. In DNA form, the CDR3 reads TGTGCCAGCAGTCGTGCGGGTGAGACCCAGTACTTC. This sequence encodes CASSRAGETQYF.